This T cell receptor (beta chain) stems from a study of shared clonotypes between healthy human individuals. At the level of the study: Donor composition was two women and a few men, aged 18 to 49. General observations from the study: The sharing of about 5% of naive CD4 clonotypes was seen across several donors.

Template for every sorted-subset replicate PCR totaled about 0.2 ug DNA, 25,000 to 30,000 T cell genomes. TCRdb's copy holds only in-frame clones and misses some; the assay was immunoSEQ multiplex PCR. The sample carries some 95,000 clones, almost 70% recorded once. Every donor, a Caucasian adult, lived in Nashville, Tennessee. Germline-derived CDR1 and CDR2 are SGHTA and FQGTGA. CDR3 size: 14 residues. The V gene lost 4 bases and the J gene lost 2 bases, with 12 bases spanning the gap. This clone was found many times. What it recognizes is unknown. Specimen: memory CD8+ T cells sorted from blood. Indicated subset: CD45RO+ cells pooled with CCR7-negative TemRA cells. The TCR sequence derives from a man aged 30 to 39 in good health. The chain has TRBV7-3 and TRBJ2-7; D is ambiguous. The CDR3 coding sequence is TGTGCCAGCAGCTCGAGGACGGGTACCTACGAGCAGTACTTC. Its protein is CASSSRTGTYEQYF.